This T cell receptor (beta chain) is from a study of blood T cell repertoires in COVID-19. For the study at large: The origin of the acute and convalescent COVID-19 samples was the United States, Italy and Spain. Nucleic acid was either cDNA or gDNA, and it came from T cells, B-cell-depleted T cells, or PBMCs.

The germline gives CDR1 LGHDT, CDR2 YNNKEL (reference sequence). CDR3 length: 16 residues. The V and J ends lost 3 bases and 4 bases, in that order; junction bases with no gene match: 8. In the original workflow: Estimation of nucleated cell counts relied on the amplification of reference gene primers. This table comes from immunoSEQ multiplex PCR, and its TCRdb copy is limited to in-frame clones, with some not included. Clone size and V and J calls were adopted from that table, with D and trimming inferred from the DNA. The sample has about 100,000 clones, roughly 92% seen once. Input material: peripheral blood. The chain has TRBV3-1 (or the pseudogene TRBV3-2) and TRBJ1-2; 10 bases agree with TRBD1. This TCR derives from a man aged 50 to 60 with active COVID-19. DNA for the CDR3: TGTGCCAGCAGCCATGGGGACAGGGGAAGAGGCTATGGCTACACCTTC. It codes for CASSHGDRGRGYGYTF.